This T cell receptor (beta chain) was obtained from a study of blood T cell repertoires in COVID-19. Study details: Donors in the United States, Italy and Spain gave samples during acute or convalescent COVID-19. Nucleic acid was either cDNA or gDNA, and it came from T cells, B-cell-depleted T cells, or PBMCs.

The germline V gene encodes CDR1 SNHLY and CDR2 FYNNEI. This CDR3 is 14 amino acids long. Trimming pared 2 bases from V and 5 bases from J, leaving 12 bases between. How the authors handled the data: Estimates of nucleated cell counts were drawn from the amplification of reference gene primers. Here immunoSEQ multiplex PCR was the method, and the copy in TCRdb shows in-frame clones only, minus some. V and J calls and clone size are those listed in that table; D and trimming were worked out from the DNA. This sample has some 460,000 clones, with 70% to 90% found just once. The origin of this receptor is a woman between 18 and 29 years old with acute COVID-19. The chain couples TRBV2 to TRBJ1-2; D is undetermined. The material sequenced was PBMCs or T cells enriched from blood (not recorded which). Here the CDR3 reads CASSESDGLYGYTF. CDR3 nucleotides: TGTGCCAGCAGTGAAAGTGACGGACTTTATGGCTACACCTTC.